This paragraph reports one T cell receptor (beta chain). A J-beta primer mix and a sample-barcoded 5' primer were used in a second PCR of roughly 7 to 12 cycles. CDR3-containing paired-end reads numbered at least 2.5 million in each sample. MiXCR, run by TCRdb on the 5' RACE reads, gives a single entry per CDR3 protein. The sample has 1.4 million to 1.5 million distinct CDR3 sequences, roughly 40% seen once. This CDR3 has 15 amino acids. J gave up 7 bases and V 6 bases, and 12 bases lay outside the gene matches. Germline V lookup: CDR1 MNHEY, CDR2 SVGAGI. The sample originates from a study of blood T cells in healthy people across ages.

This receptor was taken from a woman aged 18-29 years in good health. The source material was blood. The chain uses TRBV6-5 and TRBJ2-1; 7 nucleotides match TRBD2. CDR3 region: CASSPNAGRDNEQFF. In nucleotides, the CDR3 is TGTGCCAGCAGCCCCAACGCGGGGAGGGATAATGAGCAGTTCTTC.